A single sample gave rise to the 21 T cell receptor beta chains below, sequenced in a study of blood T cells in healthy people across ages. With a J-beta primer mix and a sample-barcoded 5' primer, a second PCR ran about 7 to 11 cycles. TCRdb independently ran MiXCR on the 5' RACE reads; one entry per CDR3 protein. The sample contains some 1.7 million distinct CDR3 sequences, about 28% of which appear only once. Source material: blood. The receptor source for this set is a woman in her twenties or thirties in good health.

This chain uses TRBV14 with TRBJ1-2; no clear D. Looked up from germline, CDR1 is SGHDN and CDR2 is FVKESK. Trimming left V 3 bases short and J 9 bases short, with 14 bases between. This CDR3 comprises 13 residues. The CDR3 is CASSQPPTSSYTF. DNA of the CDR3: TGTGCCAGCAGCCAGCCGCCGACTTCTAGCTACACCTTC.

This clonotype was observed a few times. V usage is TRBV7-2 and J usage is TRBJ1-6; no firm D call. The germline V gene has CDR1 SGHTA and CDR2 FQGNSA. There are 17 residues in the CDR3. Trimming took 0 bases from V and 0 from J, leaving 9 bases between them. The CDR3 loop is CASSLAIRSSYNSPLHF. Here the CDR3 DNA reads TGTGCCAGCAGCTTAGCGATTCGGAGCTCCTATAATTCACCCCTCCACTTT.

A note on this clonotype: One base away lies a much larger clone, so this may be a sequencing read error. The genes are TRBV12-3 or TRBV12-4 and TRBJ2-7; 9 positions match TRBD1. CDR3 length equals 14 residues. The chain's CDR3 is CAGSTGTGNYEQYF. CDR3 DNA sequence: TGTGCCGGCAGCACCGGGACAGGGAATTACGAGCAGTACTTC.

This chain joins TRBV6-1 and TRBJ2-5; tentative D call: TRBD2 (5 bases). V was trimmed by 5 bases and J by 11 bases, leaving 15 bases between them. The germline CDR1 and CDR2 sequences are MNHNS and SASEGT. The CDR3 spans 12 residues. CDR3 in amino acids: CASSRGGYKQYF. In DNA, the CDR3 is TGTGCCAGCAGTCGCGGCGGGTACAAGCAGTACTTC.

As for this clonotype: A much larger clonotype is one base distant, so this may be a read error. The chain uses TRBV19 and TRBJ2-7, with TRBD2 as a possible D gene (6 bases). Germline V gene data show CDR1 as LNHDA and CDR2 as SQIVND (reference sequence). The length of the CDR3 is 16 residues. The V end lost 5 bases, the J end lost 1 base, and 18 bases lay between the germline ends. The CDR3 protein is CASSFYPAGSSYEQYF. The CDR3 DNA is TGTGCCAGTAGTTTCTATCCAGCCGGGAGTTCCTACGAGCAGTACTTC.

Many counts were recorded for this clonotype. The chain couples TRBV29-1 to TRBJ2-7; 9 bases are shared with TRBD1. Germline trimming cut 1 base from V and 3 bases from J; bases unmatched to any gene: 4. The CDR3 is made up of 14 amino acids. CDR1 is SQVTM and CDR2 is ANQGSEA in the germline V gene. In nucleotides, the CDR3 is TGCAGCGTTGAAGCAGGACAGGGGTACTACGAGCAGTACTTC. Amino acid sequence: CSVEAGQGYYEQYF.

The chain carries TRBV6-5 and TRBJ2-1; D possibly matches TRBD1 or TRBD2 (5 bases each). This CDR3 comprises 13 residues. Between the trimmed V and J ends, which lost 5 bases and 6 bases, there was a span of 11 bases. Germline V gene sequence: CDR1 MNHEY, CDR2 SVGAGI. CDR3 in DNA: TGTGCCAGCAGTGCCCGGGGCTCCAATGAGCAGTTCTTC. This codes for CASSARGSNEQFF.

This clonotype was recorded many times. The chain links TRBV20-1 to TRBJ2-5; TRBD1 aligns across 11 bases. V lost 5 bases and J lost 5; bases outside the gene matches: 7. This CDR3 has 14 residues. Germline CDR1 reads DFQATT; CDR2 reads SNEGSKA (reference sequence). This CDR3 is CSAPKGQGGETQYF. For the CDR3, the DNA is TGCAGTGCTCCCAAGGGACAGGGGGGGGAGACCCAGTACTTC.

The CDR3 nucleotides are TGTGCCAGCAGCGCTCGCGGACGGGCTAGCGGGAGTCCTAGGGTTGGTGAGCAGTTCTTC. Translation: CASSARGRASGSPRVGEQFF. The chain joins TRBV9 to TRBJ2-1; 10 bases match TRBD2. This CDR3 comprises 20 residues. Trimming took 3 bases from V and 9 from J; bases not matched to a gene: 24. CDR1 SGDLS and CDR2 YYNGEE come from the germline V gene.

The rearrangement links TRBV12-3 or TRBV12-4 to TRBJ2-1; 8 bases align to TRBD2. V was clipped by 3 bases and J by 6 bases; unmatched bases: 7. The CDR3 has 15 residues. DNA for the CDR3: TGTGCCAGCAGTTTTCGCCGGGAGGGGGGCAATGAGCAGTTCTTC. Residues: CASSFRREGGNEQFF.

This chain joins TRBV2 and TRBJ2-4; D perhaps matches TRBD2 (5 bases). CDR3 length: 11 residues. Germline V gives CDR1 SNHLY, CDR2 FYNNEI. V was clipped by 9 bases and J by 12 bases, with 15 bases between them. The CDR3 loop reads CASSTRGDQYF. As DNA, the CDR3 is TGTGCCAGTTCAACTCGGGGTGATCAGTACTTC.

The rearrangement joins TRBV25-1 to TRBJ1-1, with no clear D. CDR1 and CDR2 (germline): MGHDK, SYGVNS. V was shortened by 4 bases and J by 3 bases, with 6 bases between the two germline ends. There are 12 residues in the CDR3. As DNA, the CDR3 is TGTGCCAGCAGTGTGGGATACACTGAAGCTTTCTTT. It translates to CASSVGYTEAFF.

This clonotype was recorded only once. Just one base apart from a much larger clone, this may be a read error. The chain employs TRBV29-1 and TRBJ2-5; TRBD2 aligns across 12 bases. This CDR3 comprises 15 residues. The V gene end was trimmed by 7 bases and the J gene end by 5 bases; junction bases not matched to a gene: 11. Germline V gene lookup returns CDR1 SQVTM and CDR2 ANQGSEA. This chain's CDR3 is CSAELAGGPRETQYF. The CDR3 DNA is TGCAGCGCTGAGCTAGCGGGAGGGCCCAGGGAGACCCAGTACTTC.

V gene TRBV5-5 combines with J gene TRBJ2-7, with TRBD1 matching 8 bases. The CDR3 is 15 residues long. Germline CDR1 SGHKS, CDR2 YYEKEE (reference sequence). Germline trimming cut 4 bases from V and 2 bases from J; bases unmatched to any gene: 8. CDR3 coding DNA: TGTGCCAGCAGCACTGGACAGGGAGTGGCCTACGAGCAGTACTTC. Amino acids: CASSTGQGVAYEQYF.

The chain uses TRBV5-1 and TRBJ2-7; 11 bases align to TRBD2. V dropped 1 base and J dropped 6; count of bases not matched to a gene: 6. This CDR3 is 15 amino acids long. Germline V gives CDR1 SGHRS, CDR2 YFSETQ. The CDR3 sequence is CASSLRLAGQGEQYF. The DNA for the CDR3 is TGCGCCAGCAGCTTGAGACTAGCGGGACAAGGCGAGCAGTACTTC.

This clonotype was found many times. V gene TRBV7-2 combines with J gene TRBJ2-7, with D perhaps given as TRBD1 or TRBD2 (5 bases each). The CDR3 spans 15 residues. Per germline, CDR1 SGHTA and CDR2 FQGNSA. Trimming removed 3 bases at V and 1 base at J, with 13 bases between. The chain's CDR3 is CASSFSRGRSYEQYF. The DNA for the CDR3 is TGTGCCAGCAGCTTTTCTAGGGGACGGTCCTACGAGCAGTACTTC.

This clonotype was detected only a few times. V gene TRBV5-1 combines with J gene TRBJ2-3, with 9 bases that match TRBD1. The CDR3 is 15 amino acids. Germline V lookup: CDR1 SGHRS, CDR2 YFSETQ. Trimming removed 7 bases from V and 6 bases from J; junction bases left unmatched: 12. The CDR3 DNA follows: TGCGCCAGCCAAGGTGGACAGGGGCTCAGGGATACGCAGTATTTT. It codes for CASQGGQGLRDTQYF. The complete variable domain, with remaining parts taken from reference TRBV5-1 and TRBJ2-3, reads KAGVTQTPRYLIKTRGQQVTLSCSPISGHRSVSWYQQTPGQGLQFLFEYFSETQRNKGNFPGRFSGRQFSNSRSEMNVSTLELGDSALYLCASQGGQGLRDTQYFGPGTRLTVL.

This clonotype was observed a few times. CDR3 loop: CSVLNGGNQPQHF. CDR3 DNA sequence: TGCAGCGTTTTGAACGGGGGCAATCAGCCCCAGCATTTT. J is TRBJ1-5 and V is TRBV29-1; D is uncertain. Per the germline V gene, CDR1 is SQVTM and CDR2 is ANQGSEA. This CDR3 has 13 residues. Trimming removed 5 bases from V and 2 bases from J, with 10 bases in between.

This clonotype was counted many times. The chain recombines TRBV9 with TRBJ2-7; 8 nucleotides line up with TRBD1. Trimming at V came to 4 bases and at J to 5 bases, leaving 5 bases not matched to a gene. This CDR3 contains 13 residues. The germline gives CDR1 SGDLS, CDR2 YYNGEE. The CDR3 loop reads CASSFGQGDEQYF. For the CDR3, the DNA is TGTGCCAGCAGCTTTGGACAGGGCGACGAGCAGTACTTC.

This clonotype was seen a few times. The chain links TRBV28 to TRBJ1-2; no firm D call. V was pared by 5 bases and J by 7 bases, with 11 bases between. The CDR3 length is 12 residues. Per the germline V gene, CDR1 is MDHEN and CDR2 is SYDVKM. The CDR3 here is CASSRGPSGYTF. The CDR3 DNA reads as TGTGCCAGCAGTCGGGGTCCGTCTGGCTACACCTTC.

This clonotype was counted only a few times. The rearrangement links TRBV7-9 to TRBJ1-2; TRBD1 might be the D (5 bases). V was pared by 5 bases and J by 4 bases, with 14 bases between. The CDR3 covers 14 residues. Germline V lookup: CDR1 SEHNR, CDR2 FQNEAQ (reference sequence). In DNA form, the CDR3 reads TGTGCCAGCAGCCCCCCCAGCCAGGGCTATGGCTACACCTTC. It is translated as CASSPPSQGYGYTF.